This T cell receptor beta chain was sequenced for a study of blood T cell repertoires in COVID-19. Assay: immunoSEQ multiplex PCR; the TCRdb copy retains only in-frame clones and omits some. The sample includes about 87,000 clones, around 85% seen only once; the top ten take approximately 3%. The CDR3 covers 16 residues. J was trimmed by 9 bases and V by 0 bases; bases with no gene match: 7. Germline V gene lookup returns CDR1 SGHRS and CDR2 YFSETQ. The genes are TRBV5-1 and TRBJ2-1; 12 bases fit TRBD2. The sequence derives from an elderly woman with COVID-19, enrolled during active disease. The sequenced sample was peripheral blood. DNA for the CDR3: TGCGCCAGCAGCTTGGGGTGGACTAGCGGGATACTTGAGCAGTTCTTC. It translates to CASSLGWTSGILEQFF.